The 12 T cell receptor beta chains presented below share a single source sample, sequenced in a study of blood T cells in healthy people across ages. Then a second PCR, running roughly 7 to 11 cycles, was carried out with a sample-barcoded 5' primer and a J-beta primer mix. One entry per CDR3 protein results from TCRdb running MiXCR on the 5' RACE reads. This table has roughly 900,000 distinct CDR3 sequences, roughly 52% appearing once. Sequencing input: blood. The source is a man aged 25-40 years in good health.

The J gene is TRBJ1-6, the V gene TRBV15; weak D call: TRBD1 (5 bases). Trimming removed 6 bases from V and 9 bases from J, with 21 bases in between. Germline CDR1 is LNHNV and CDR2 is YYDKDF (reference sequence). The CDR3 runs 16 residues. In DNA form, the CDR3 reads TGTGCCACCAGTACCGGGGGTGGGCCAGTCGGTTCACCCCTCCACTTT. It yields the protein CATSTGGGPVGSPLHF.

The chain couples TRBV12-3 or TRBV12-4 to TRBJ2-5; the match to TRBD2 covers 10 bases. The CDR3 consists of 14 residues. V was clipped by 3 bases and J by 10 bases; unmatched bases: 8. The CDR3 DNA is TGTGCCAGCAGTTTTCGGACTAGCGGTCGTGACCAGTACTTC. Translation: CASSFRTSGRDQYF.

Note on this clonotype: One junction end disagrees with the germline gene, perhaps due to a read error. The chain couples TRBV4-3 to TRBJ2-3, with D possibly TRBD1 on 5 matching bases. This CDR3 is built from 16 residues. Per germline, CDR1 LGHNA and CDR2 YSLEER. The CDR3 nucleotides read TGCGCCAGCAGCCAAGGTCATAGGGCCACCACAGGTACGCAGTATTTT. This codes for CASSQGHRATTGTQYF.

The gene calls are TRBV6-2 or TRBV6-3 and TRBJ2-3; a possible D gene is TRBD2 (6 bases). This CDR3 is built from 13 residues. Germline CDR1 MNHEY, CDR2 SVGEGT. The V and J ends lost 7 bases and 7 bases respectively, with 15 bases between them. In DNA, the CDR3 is TGTGCCAGCATGAGGCGGGGAGTGAATACGCAGTATTTT. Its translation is CASMRRGVNTQYF.

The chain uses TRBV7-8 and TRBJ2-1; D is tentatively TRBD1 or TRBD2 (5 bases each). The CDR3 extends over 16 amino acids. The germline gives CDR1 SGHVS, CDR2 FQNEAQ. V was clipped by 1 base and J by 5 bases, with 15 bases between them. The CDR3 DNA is TGTGCCAGCAGCTTAGGGGGTTGGGACGGACACAATGAGCAGTTCTTC. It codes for CASSLGGWDGHNEQFF.

Here the CDR3 reads CASSLYDRVASEAFF. DNA for the CDR3: TGTGCCAGCAGCTTGTACGACAGGGTTGCTTCTGAAGCTTTCTTT. The chain employs TRBV7-2 and TRBJ1-1; 7 bases match TRBD1. The germline gives CDR1 SGHTA, CDR2 FQGNSA. V shed 3 bases and J 6 bases; nucleotides not matched to a gene: 10. CDR3 length: 15 residues.

In DNA, the CDR3 is TGCAGCGTTGCTCCGACACAGGGGCGGGAGCAGTACTTC. This translates into CSVAPTQGREQYF. V is TRBV29-1 and J is TRBJ2-4; possibly TRBD1 or TRBD2 for D (7 bases each). There are 13 residues in the CDR3. V was trimmed by 4 bases and J by 13 bases, leaving 20 bases between them. CDR1 is SQVTM and CDR2 is ANQGSEA in the germline V gene.

The CDR3 is CASSLVTSTYEQYF. The CDR3 coding sequence is TGTGCCAGCAGCTTAGTGACAAGTACCTACGAGCAGTACTTC. The chain employs TRBV7-2 and TRBJ2-7; no clear D. CDR1 is SGHTA and CDR2 is FQGNSA in the germline V gene. The CDR3 is made up of 14 amino acids. The V gene lost 1 base and the J gene lost 2 bases, with 9 bases spanning the gap.

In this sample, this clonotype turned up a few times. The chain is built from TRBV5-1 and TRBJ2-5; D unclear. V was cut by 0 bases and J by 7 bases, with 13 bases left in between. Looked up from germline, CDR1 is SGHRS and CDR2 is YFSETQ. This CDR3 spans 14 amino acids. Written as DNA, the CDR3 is TGCGCCAGCAGCTTGGATAACGGGCGAGGGACCCAGTACTTC. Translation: CASSLDNGRGTQYF.

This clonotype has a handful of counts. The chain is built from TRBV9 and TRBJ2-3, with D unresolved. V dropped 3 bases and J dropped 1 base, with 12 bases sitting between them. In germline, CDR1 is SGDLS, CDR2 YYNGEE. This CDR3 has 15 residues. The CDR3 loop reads CASSGSPWGTDTQYF. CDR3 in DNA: TGTGCCAGCAGCGGTTCCCCTTGGGGCACAGATACGCAGTATTTT.

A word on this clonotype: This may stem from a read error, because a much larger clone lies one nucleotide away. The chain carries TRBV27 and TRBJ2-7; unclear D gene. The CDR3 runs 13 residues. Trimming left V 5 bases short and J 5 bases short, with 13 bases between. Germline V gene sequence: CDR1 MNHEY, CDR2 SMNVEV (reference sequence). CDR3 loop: CASSKVEIHEQYF. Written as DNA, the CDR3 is TGTGCCAGCAGTAAGGTCGAGATCCACGAGCAGTACTTC.

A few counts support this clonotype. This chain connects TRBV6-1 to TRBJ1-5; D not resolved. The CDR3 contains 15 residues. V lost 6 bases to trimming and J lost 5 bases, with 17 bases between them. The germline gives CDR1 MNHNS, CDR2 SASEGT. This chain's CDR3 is CASSLPALSDQPQHF. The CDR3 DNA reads TGTGCCAGCAGCCTCCCGGCCCTATCAGATCAGCCCCAGCATTTT.